This T cell receptor beta chain was identified in a study of blood T cell repertoires in COVID-19. CDR3 length: 12 residues. V was pared by 2 bases and J by 8 bases, with 12 bases between. Per the germline V gene, CDR1 is GTSNPN and CDR2 is SVGIG (reference sequence). The table came from immunoSEQ multiplex PCR; TCRdb's copy has only in-frame clones and leaves some out. The sample records 140,000 to 150,000 clones, 80% being singletons. The sequenced sample consisted of peripheral blood. This chain uses TRBV30 with TRBJ1-1; a weak D match, TRBD1 (5 bases). The receptor was isolated from a man in his 70s who had recovered from COVID-19. The CDR3: CAWSLKRGEAFF. CDR3 DNA: TGTGCCTGGAGTTTGAAGCGGGGGGAAGCTTTCTTT.